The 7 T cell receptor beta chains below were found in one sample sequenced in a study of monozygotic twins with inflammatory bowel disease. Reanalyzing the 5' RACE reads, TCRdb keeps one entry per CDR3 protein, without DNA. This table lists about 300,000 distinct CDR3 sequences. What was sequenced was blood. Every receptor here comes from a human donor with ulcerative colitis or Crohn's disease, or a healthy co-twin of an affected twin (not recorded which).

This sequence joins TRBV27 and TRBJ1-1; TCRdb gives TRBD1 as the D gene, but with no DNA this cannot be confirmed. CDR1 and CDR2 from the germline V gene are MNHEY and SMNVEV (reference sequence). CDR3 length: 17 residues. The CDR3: CASSLSTGISRVTEAFF.

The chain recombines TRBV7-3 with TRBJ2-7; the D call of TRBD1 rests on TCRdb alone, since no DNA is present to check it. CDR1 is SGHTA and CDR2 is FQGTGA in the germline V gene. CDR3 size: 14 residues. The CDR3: CASSSTGGGNEQYF.

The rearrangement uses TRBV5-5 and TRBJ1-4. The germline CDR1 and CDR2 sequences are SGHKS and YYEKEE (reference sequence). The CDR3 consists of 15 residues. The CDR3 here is CASSLRRVANEKLFF.

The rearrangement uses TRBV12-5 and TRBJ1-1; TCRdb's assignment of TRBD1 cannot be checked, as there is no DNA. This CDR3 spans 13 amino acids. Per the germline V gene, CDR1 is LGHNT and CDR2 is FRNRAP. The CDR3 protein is CASSGEKRAEAFF.

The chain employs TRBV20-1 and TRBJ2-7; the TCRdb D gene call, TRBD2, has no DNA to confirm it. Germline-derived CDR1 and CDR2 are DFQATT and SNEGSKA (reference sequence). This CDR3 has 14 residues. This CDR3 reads CSATDEGWVYEQYF.

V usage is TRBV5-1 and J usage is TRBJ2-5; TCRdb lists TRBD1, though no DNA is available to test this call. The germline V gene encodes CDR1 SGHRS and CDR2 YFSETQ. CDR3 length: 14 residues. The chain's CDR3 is CASSFTPARETQYF.

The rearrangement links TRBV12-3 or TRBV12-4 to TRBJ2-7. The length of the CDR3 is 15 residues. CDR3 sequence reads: CASSSGRVLRYEQYF.